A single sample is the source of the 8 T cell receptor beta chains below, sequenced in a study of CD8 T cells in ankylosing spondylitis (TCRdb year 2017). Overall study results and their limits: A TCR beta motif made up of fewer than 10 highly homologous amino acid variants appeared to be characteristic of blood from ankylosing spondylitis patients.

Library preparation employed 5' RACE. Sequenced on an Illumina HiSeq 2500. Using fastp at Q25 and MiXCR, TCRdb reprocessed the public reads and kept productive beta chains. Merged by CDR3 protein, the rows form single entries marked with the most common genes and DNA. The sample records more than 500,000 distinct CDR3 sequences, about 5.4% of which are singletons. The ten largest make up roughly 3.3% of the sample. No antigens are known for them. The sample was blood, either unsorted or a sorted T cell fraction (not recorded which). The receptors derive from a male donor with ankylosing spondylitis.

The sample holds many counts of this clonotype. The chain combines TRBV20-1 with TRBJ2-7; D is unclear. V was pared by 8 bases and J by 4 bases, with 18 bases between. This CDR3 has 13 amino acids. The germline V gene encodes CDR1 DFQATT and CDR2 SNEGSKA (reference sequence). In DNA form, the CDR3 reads TGCAGTCCCCAAGGCGTAGGAGCGTACGAGCAGTACTTC. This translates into CSPQGVGAYEQYF.

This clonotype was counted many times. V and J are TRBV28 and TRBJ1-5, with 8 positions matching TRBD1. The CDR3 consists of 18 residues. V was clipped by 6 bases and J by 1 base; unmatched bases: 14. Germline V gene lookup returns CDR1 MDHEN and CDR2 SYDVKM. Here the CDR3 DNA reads TGTGCCAGCAGCCGGGGGGGGACAGGCAACCGGAGCAATCAGCCCCAGCATTTT. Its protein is CASSRGGTGNRSNQPQHF.

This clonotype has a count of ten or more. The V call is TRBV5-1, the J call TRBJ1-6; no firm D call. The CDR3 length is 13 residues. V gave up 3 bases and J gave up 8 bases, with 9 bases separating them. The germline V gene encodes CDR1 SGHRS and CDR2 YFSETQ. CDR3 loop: CASSSTPDSPLHF. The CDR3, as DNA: TGCGCCAGCAGCTCAACGCCGGATTCACCCCTCCACTTT.

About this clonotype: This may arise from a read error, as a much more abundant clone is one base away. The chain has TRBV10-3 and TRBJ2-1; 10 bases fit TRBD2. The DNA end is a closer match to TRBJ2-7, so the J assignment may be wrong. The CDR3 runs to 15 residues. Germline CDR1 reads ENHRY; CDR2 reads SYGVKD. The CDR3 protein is CAISGRTSGYNEQYF. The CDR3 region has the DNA TGTGCCATCAGTGGACGGACTAGCGGCTACAATGAGCAGTACTTC.

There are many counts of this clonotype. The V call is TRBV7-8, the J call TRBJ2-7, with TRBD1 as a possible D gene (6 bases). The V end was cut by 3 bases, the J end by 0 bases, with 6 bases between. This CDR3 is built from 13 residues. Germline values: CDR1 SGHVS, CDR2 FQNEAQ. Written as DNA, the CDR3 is TGTGCCAGCAGCTTGGGACACTCCTACGAGCAGTACTTC. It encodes CASSLGHSYEQYF.

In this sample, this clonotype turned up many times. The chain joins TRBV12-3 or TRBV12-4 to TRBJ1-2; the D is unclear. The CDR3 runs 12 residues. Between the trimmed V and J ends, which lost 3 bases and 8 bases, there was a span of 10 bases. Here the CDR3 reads CASSFHLGGYTF. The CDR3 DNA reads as TGTGCCAGCAGTTTTCATTTAGGAGGCTACACCTTC.

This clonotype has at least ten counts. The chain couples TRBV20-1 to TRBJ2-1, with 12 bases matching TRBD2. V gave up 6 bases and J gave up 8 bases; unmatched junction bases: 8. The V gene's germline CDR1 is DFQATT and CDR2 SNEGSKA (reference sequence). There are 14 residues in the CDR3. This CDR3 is CSADQLAGGDEQFF. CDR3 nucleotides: TGCAGTGCCGACCAACTAGCGGGAGGCGATGAGCAGTTCTTC.

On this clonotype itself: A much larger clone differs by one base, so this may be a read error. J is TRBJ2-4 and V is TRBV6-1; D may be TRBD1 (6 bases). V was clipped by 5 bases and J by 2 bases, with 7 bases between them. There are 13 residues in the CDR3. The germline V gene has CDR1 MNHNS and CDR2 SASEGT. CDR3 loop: CASSTGPKNIQYF. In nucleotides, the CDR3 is TGTGCCAGCAGTACAGGGCCCAAAAACATTCAGTACTTC.